The next 30 T cell receptor beta chains were all read from a single sample in a study of shared clonotypes between healthy human individuals. The naive CD8 subset, CD45RO-negative cells positively selected for CCR7, excluded terminally differentiated effector memory CD45RA+ cells. The table came from immunoSEQ multiplex PCR; TCRdb's copy has only in-frame clones and leaves some out. The table records around 550,000 clones, around 95% of them present only once. Sample: naive CD8+ T cells sorted from blood. The receptor set was obtained from a woman aged 25 to 39 in good health.

The chain recombines TRBV5-1 with TRBJ2-7, with 7 nucleotides matching TRBD2. With 4 bases clipped from V and 2 bases from J, the junction kept 9 bases outside the gene matches. This CDR3 has 15 amino acids. Germline assignment: CDR1 SGHRS and CDR2 YFSETQ. The CDR3 reads CASSPGTLAPYEQYF. The CDR3 DNA reads as TGCGCCAGCAGCCCGGGAACACTAGCGCCCTACGAGCAGTACTTC. The variable domain in full, completed from reference TRBV5-1 and TRBJ2-7, reads KAGVTQTPRYLIKTRGQQVTLSCSPISGHRSVSWYQQTPGQGLQFLFEYFSETQRNKGNFPGRFSGRQFSNSRSEMNVSTLELGDSALYLCASSPGTLAPYEQYFGPGTRLTVT.

CDR3 coding DNA: TGTGCCACCAGCGCCGGGAGGAGGGGCAATCAGCCCCAGCATTTT. This codes for CATSAGRRGNQPQHF. The genes are TRBV15 and TRBJ1-5, with no clear D. The CDR3 has 15 residues. The ends were cut back, 5 bases at V and 2 bases at J, with 13 bases in the middle. Germline V gene data show CDR1 as LNHNV and CDR2 as YYDKDF (reference sequence).

The chain uses TRBV13 and TRBJ1-2; TRBD1 agrees at 7 bases. The germline V gene has CDR1 PRHDT and CDR2 FYEKMQ (reference sequence). The CDR3 extends over 18 amino acids. The junction had 10 bases not matched to a gene; V was cut back by 0 bases and J by 0 bases. The CDR3 sequence: CASSLGRGQVTANYGYTF. DNA of the CDR3: TGTGCCAGCAGCTTAGGCCGAGGACAGGTTACAGCTAACTATGGCTACACCTTC. The whole variable domain, remainder taken from reference TRBV13 and TRBJ1-2, is AAGVIQSPRHLIKEKRETATLKCYPIPRHDTVYWYQQGPGQDPQFLISFYEKMQSDKGSIPDRFSAQQFSDYHSELNMSSLELGDSALYFCASSLGRGQVTANYGYTFGSGTRLTVV.

The rearrangement joins TRBV5-1 to TRBJ2-7; TRBD2 matches at 8 bases. The CDR3 loop spans 17 amino acids. CDR1 SGHRS and CDR2 YFSETQ come from the germline V gene. V lost 0 bases, J lost 4 bases, and 12 bases stayed unmatched. CDR3 coding DNA: TGCGCCAGCAGCTTGGGCTACCGGGACGGGGGGGTGTACGAGCAGTACTTC. This codes for CASSLGYRDGGVYEQYF.

The chain employs TRBV7-7 and TRBJ2-7; D is undetermined. Germline CDR1 is SSHAT and CDR2 is FNYEAQ (reference sequence). V dropped 1 base and J dropped 3 bases, with 7 bases sitting between them. The CDR3 extends over 13 amino acids. This chain's CDR3 is CASSLEVNYEQYF. The CDR3 DNA is TGTGCCAGCAGCTTAGAAGTCAACTACGAGCAGTACTTC.

As to this clone: The junction shows a germline mismatch at one end, possibly a read error. The genes are TRBV5-6 and TRBJ2-7; D not resolved. The germline V gene has CDR1 SGHDT and CDR2 YYEEEE. The CDR3 runs to 9 residues. The CDR3, as DNA: TGTGCCACCTACACCTCAGAAGTTTTC. As protein: CATYTSEVF.

The V and J genes are TRBV5-1 and TRBJ2-5, with 9 nucleotides matching TRBD1. This CDR3 region has 16 residues. Germline V lookup: CDR1 SGHRS, CDR2 YFSETQ. The V and J ends lost 0 bases and 3 bases, in that order; junction bases with no gene match: 6. The CDR3 loop reads CASSLVGTGSEETQYF. The CDR3 nucleotides read TGCGCCAGCAGCTTGGTTGGGACAGGGTCTGAAGAGACCCAGTACTTC. Filled out from reference TRBV5-1 and TRBJ2-5, the complete variable domain reads KAGVTQTPRYLIKTRGQQVTLSCSPISGHRSVSWYQQTPGQGLQFLFEYFSETQRNKGNFPGRFSGRQFSNSRSEMNVSTLELGDSALYLCASSLVGTGSEETQYFGPGTRLLVL.

As regards this clone: The identical CDR3 is also encoded by other nucleotide sequences in the sample. V usage is TRBV5-6 and J usage is TRBJ2-7, with D uncertain. CDR3 length: 12 residues. Trimming pared 0 bases from V and 6 bases from J, leaving 7 bases between. The germline CDR1 and CDR2 sequences are SGHDT and YYEEEE. This CDR3 is CASSLEVGEQYF. CDR3 sequence (DNA): TGTGCCAGCAGCTTGGAAGTGGGCGAGCAGTACTTC.

This clone was seen only once. V and J are TRBV4-2 and TRBJ2-1; D gene ambiguous. CDR3 length: 14 residues. Germline loops: CDR1 LGHNA, CDR2 YNFKEQ. Trimming took off 1 base at V and 8 bases at J, with 12 bases between the two ends. CDR3 DNA sequence: TGTGCCAGCAGCCAAGCTCTCTTTAGCTATGAGCAGTTCTTC. Amino acid sequence: CASSQALFSYEQFF.

On this clone itself: Different DNA sequences within this sample yield the same CDR3. This chain connects TRBV4-1 to TRBJ1-1, with D tentatively TRBD1 (5 bases). CDR3 length equals 14 residues. The V end lost 1 base, the J end lost 4 bases, and 10 bases lay between the germline ends. The germline CDR1 and CDR2 sequences are MGHRA and YSYEKL. CDR3 nucleotide sequence: TGCGCCAGCAGCCAAGCCCAGGGAGGCACTGAAGCTTTCTTT. Protein: CASSQAQGGTEAFF.

V is TRBV2 and J is TRBJ2-7, with 11 nucleotides matching TRBD1. The V gene end was trimmed by 4 bases and the J gene end by 5 bases; junction bases not matched to a gene: 4. Germline V gene sequence: CDR1 SNHLY, CDR2 FYNNEI. CDR3 length equals 14 residues. The CDR3 DNA is TGTGCCAGCAGTGGGGACAGGGGGTCTAACGAGCAGTACTTC. Amino acid sequence: CASSGDRGSNEQYF. The full variable domain, completed using reference TRBV2 and TRBJ2-7, is EPEVTQTPSHQVTQMGQEVILRCVPISNHLYFYWYRQILGQKVEFLVSFYNNEISEKSEIFDDQFSVERPDGSNFTLKIRSTKLEDSAMYFCASSGDRGSNEQYFGPGTRLTVT.

The chain recombines TRBV5-1 with TRBJ1-2; D uncertain. CDR1 is SGHRS and CDR2 is YFSETQ in the germline V gene. This CDR3 has 13 amino acids. Trimming removed 2 bases at V and 2 bases at J, with 7 bases between. CDR3 in DNA: TGCGCCAGCAGCTTCTACGGGAACTATGGCTACACCTTC. Translating gives CASSFYGNYGYTF.

The chain carries TRBV5-8 and TRBJ2-7; D is uncertain. This CDR3 has 13 residues. Trimming pared 0 bases from V and 1 base from J, leaving 5 bases between. Looked up from germline, CDR1 is SGHTS and CDR2 is YDEGEE. The CDR3 bases are TGTGCCAGCAGCTTGGCAGTTTCCTACGAGCAGTACTTC. Translating it yields CASSLAVSYEQYF.

V and J are TRBV28 and TRBJ1-2; a weak D match, TRBD1 (5 bases). Trimming shortened V by 5 bases and J by 6 bases, and 13 bases separated the two germline ends. This CDR3 contains 13 residues. In germline, CDR1 is MDHEN, CDR2 SYDVKM. CDR3 coding DNA: TGTGCCAGCAGTGCGCAGGGATCAGATGGCTACACCTTC. Residues: CASSAQGSDGYTF.

The chain has TRBV6-1 and TRBJ2-1; D is uncertain. The germline V gene has CDR1 MNHNS and CDR2 SASEGT. The V end lost 6 bases, the J end lost 0 bases, and 9 bases lay between the germline ends. The CDR3 sequence is 14 residues long. The CDR3 DNA sequence: TGTGCCAGCAGGGCGATGAGCTCCTACAATGAGCAGTTCTTC. Residues: CASRAMSSYNEQFF.

In its sample, this clone was seen once. This chain connects TRBV6-5 to TRBJ2-5; perhaps TRBD2 as D (6 bases). In germline, CDR1 is MNHEY, CDR2 SVGAGI. V lost 4 bases to trimming and J lost 2 bases, with 11 bases between them. CDR3 length equals 14 residues. CDR3 nucleotides: TGTGCCAGCAGTTTTAGCGGATTTCAAGAGACCCAGTACTTC. Translated, it gives CASSFSGFQETQYF.

The gene calls are TRBV9 and TRBJ2-6; 7 positions match TRBD1. The CDR3 is made up of 18 amino acids. V shed 0 bases, J shed 0 bases, and the junction held 6 bases outside the gene matches. Germline CDR1 SGDLS, CDR2 YYNGEE. CDR3 loop: CASSVARTGHSGANVLTF. DNA for the CDR3: TGTGCCAGCAGCGTAGCCCGGACAGGACACTCTGGGGCCAACGTCCTGACTTTC.

As DNA, the CDR3 is TGTGCCAGCAGCTTAACACCGGGACAGAGCTCTGGGGCCAACGTCCTGACTTTC. Encoded protein: CASSLTPGQSSGANVLTF. The chain carries TRBV5-4 and TRBJ2-6; 7 bases map to TRBD1. Looked up from germline, CDR1 is SGHNT and CDR2 is YYREEE (reference sequence). V lost 2 bases and J lost 0; bases outside the gene matches: 8. The CDR3 is made up of 18 amino acids.

The J gene is TRBJ2-3, the V gene TRBV27, with 7 nucleotides matching TRBD2. CDR1 MNHEY and CDR2 SMNVEV come from the germline V gene (reference sequence). The CDR3 totals 15 residues. The ends lost 2 bases at V and 7 bases at J; junction bases unmatched: 9. The CDR3: CASSLVGGGPNTQYF. In nucleotides, the CDR3 is TGTGCCAGCAGTTTAGTGGGGGGAGGGCCTAATACGCAGTATTTT.

The chain is built from TRBV28 and TRBJ1-1, with TRBD1 matching 9 bases. Germline assignment: CDR1 MDHEN and CDR2 SYDVKM. CDR3 length: 15 amino acids. With 5 bases clipped from V and 4 bases from J, the junction kept 8 bases outside the gene matches. The CDR3 here is CASSPTTGGSTEAFF. CDR3 DNA: TGTGCCAGCAGTCCCACGACAGGGGGAAGCACTGAAGCTTTCTTT.

Turning to this clone: This CDR3 is also generated by other DNA sequences in the sample. The chain links TRBV5-4 to TRBJ1-1; D not resolved. The V end was cut by 4 bases, the J end by 6 bases, with 7 bases between. The CDR3 length is 11 residues. Germline V CDR1 and CDR2: SGHNT, YYREEE (reference sequence). Here the CDR3 DNA reads TGTGCCAGCAGCCGGGATTCTGAAGCTTTCTTT. The encoded protein is CASSRDSEAFF.

The chain's CDR3 is CASSSPDHASAWSSYEQYF. The CDR3 bases are TGTGCCAGCAGTTCTCCCGATCACGCTAGCGCCTGGAGCTCCTACGAGCAGTACTTC. The chain uses TRBV28 and TRBJ2-7; possibly TRBD2 for D (6 bases). V lost 4 bases and J 0 bases, leaving 25 bases between the germline ends. The CDR3 is made up of 19 amino acids. CDR1 is MDHEN, CDR2 SYDVKM, per germline.

The J gene is TRBJ2-7, the V gene TRBV7-3; 7 bases match TRBD1. This CDR3 is built from 13 residues. The ends lost 6 bases at V and 4 bases at J; junction bases unmatched: 6. Looked up from germline, CDR1 is SGHTA and CDR2 is FQGTGA. The CDR3 here is CASRGTGEYEQYF. The CDR3 coding sequence is TGTGCCAGCAGAGGAACAGGGGAGTACGAGCAGTACTTC.

V gene TRBV9 combines with J gene TRBJ1-2; 8 bases are shared with TRBD1. The V segment lost 3 bases and the J segment 3 bases; nucleotides outside the gene matches: 16. The CDR3 runs to 18 residues. CDR1 and CDR2 (germline): SGDLS, YYNGEE. CDR3 bases: TGTGCCAGCAGCGCGAACCCCGAAATGACAGGGGACCACTATGGCTACACCTTC. It specifies CASSANPEMTGDHYGYTF.

Worth noting for this clone: The same CDR3 is also encoded by other DNA sequences in this sample. The chain uses TRBV9 and TRBJ1-1; no reliable D call. CDR1 and CDR2 (germline): SGDLS, YYNGEE. This CDR3 has 14 residues. V was pared by 0 bases and J by 1 base, with 7 bases between. This CDR3 reads CASSVAGENTEAFF. CDR3 coding DNA: TGTGCCAGCAGCGTAGCGGGAGAGAACACTGAAGCTTTCTTT.

This chain links TRBV7-4 with TRBJ1-2; D unclear. Germline CDR1 is SGHVT and CDR2 is SQSDAQ. This CDR3 contains 15 residues. The V end was cut by 6 bases, the J end by 8 bases, with 22 bases between. The DNA of the CDR3 is TGTGCCAGCAGTTACTACGGAAGGAGGTTTGTAGGCTACACCTTC. Its protein product is CASSYYGRRFVGYTF.

CDR3 coding DNA: TGTGCCACCAGCAGAGATTTGGGACAGGGATTTGAGCAGTTCTTC. It translates to CATSRDLGQGFEQFF. The chain carries TRBV15 and TRBJ2-1; TRBD1 matches at 9 bases. CDR1 and CDR2 from the germline V gene are LNHNV and YYDKDF (reference sequence). V gave up 0 bases and J gave up 9 bases; unmatched junction bases: 6. The CDR3 runs 15 residues.

The chain uses TRBV21-1 and TRBJ2-3; whether TRBD2, the table's D call, matches the DNA was not checked. TRBV21-1 is a listed pseudogene. CDR3 size: 14 residues. The CDR3 DNA is TGTGCCAGCCTCCTTGCGGGAGGGACAGATACGCAGTATTTT. Its protein is CASLLAGGTDTQYF.

In this sample, this clone turned up once. J is TRBJ2-1 and V is TRBV2; 7 bases fit TRBD2. This CDR3 is 13 amino acids long. Germline lookup yields CDR1 SNHLY and CDR2 FYNNEI. The V segment lost 10 bases and the J segment 0 bases; nucleotides outside the gene matches: 3. In DNA form, the CDR3 reads TGTGCCAAGACGGGAGGCTCCTACAATGAGCAGTTCTTC. This translates into CAKTGGSYNEQFF.

The genes are TRBV27 and TRBJ2-7; D possibly matches TRBD1 or TRBD2 (5 bases each). CDR3 length equals 14 residues. V was trimmed by 2 bases and J by 2 bases, leaving 10 bases between them. Germline loops: CDR1 MNHEY, CDR2 SMNVEV (reference sequence). The CDR3 region has the DNA TGTGCCAGCAGTTTACGAGGGGCTCCCTACGAGCAGTACTTC. Encoded protein: CASSLRGAPYEQYF.